This is a list of T cell receptor beta chains from one sample in a study of blood T cell repertoires in COVID-19. Data came from immunoSEQ multiplex PCR; TCRdb stores just in-frame clones and leaves some out. The table has about 250,000 clones, around 84% seen once. The sequencing input was PBMCs or T cells enriched from blood (not recorded which). The receptor source for this set is a woman in her forties or fifties who had recovered from COVID-19. The CDR3 runs from the conserved cysteine through the conserved F or W. The D gene is left open where the match is weak. A clone size is listed for some rows: how often the clone was seen (once, few, many), or a class if it is expanded.

V gene | D gene | clone size | CDR3 protein
TRBV18 | . | . | CASSPISVVRTPGTEAFF
TRBV5-8 | TRBD2 | . | CASRPSGTTTGELFF
TRBV7-2 | TRBD2 | . | CASSLGGKGRRHEQYF
TRBV25-1 | . | . | CASSAAGRGRHTEAFF
TRBV11-3 | TRBD1 | . | CASSWDRFSPLHF
TRBV15 | . | few | CATSRDLGGYEQYF
TRBV10-2 | TRBD2 | . | CASSERTSGRNGYNEQFF
TRBV7-9 | TRBD2 | . | CASSLASASGNTGELFF
TRBV28 | . | . | CASSPPTGPQETQYF
TRBV5-1 | . | . | CASFSGNEAFF
TRBV28 | . | . | CASIDNGEYNEQFF
TRBV7-6 | . | . | CASSSQGTGTELFF
TRBV4-1 | TRBD1 | . | CASTQPGTALGNTIYF
TRBV30 | TRBD1 | once | CAWSVSRPDRVGEQFF
TRBV7-6 | . | . | CASSSGGTEAFF
TRBV20-1 | . | . | CSASVYRDPEAFF
TRBV7-9 | TRBD1 | once | CASSGDRGNEKLFF
TRBV5-8 | . | . | CASSLQGYYNSPLHF
TRBV7-2 | . | . | CASSLASTIPNYGYTF
TRBV6-4 | . | . | CASSQSRQMNTGELFF
TRBV2 | TRBD2 | . | CASRERTSYSYEQYF
TRBV4-3 | . | . | CASSQDRGGELFF
TRBV5-4 | . | . | CASSLGTDYNSPLHF
TRBV29-1 | . | . | CSVDLGLNQPQHF
TRBV30 | TRBD1 | . | CAWRLQGAFYNSPLHF
TRBV7-8 | TRBD2 | once | CASSYRTSGRIYEQYF
TRBV1 | . | . | CTSSQGEGVRVGTYEQYF
TRBV7-2 | . | . | CASRIGGPNYGYTF
TRBV10-3 | . | . | CAISESIVGHPTDTQYF
TRBV5-1 | . | . | CASSPQGTPNTEAFF
TRBV7-9 | TRBD1 | . | CASSFWDRGTEAFF
TRBV18 | TRBD2 | . | CASSTSGSVSNEQFF
TRBV3-1/TRBV3-2 | . | . | CASSQDSPHEQYF
TRBV5-6 | TRBD2 | . | CASSSKLAMNQETQYF
TRBV12-3/TRBV12-4 | . | . | CASDSSGANVLTF
TRBV3-1/TRBV3-2 | TRBD2 | . | CASSPRAGNTGELFF
TRBV27 | TRBD1 | . | CASSFRGPYGYTF
TRBV27 | TRBD2 | . | CASSLNLAGISLHEQFF
TRBV20-1 | TRBD2 | . | CSASPGTSDEQFF
TRBV6-5 | TRBD1 | . | CATTLNRGRVAEAFF
TRBV9 | . | . | CASSLGRGGTDTQYF
TRBV28 | . | once | CASSFGTRTTYEQYF
TRBV7-9 | . | . | CASSFLTNQPQHF
TRBV11-1 | TRBD1 | . | CASSLGGTGHYEQYF
TRBV11-2 | TRBD2 | . | CASSKSRTSSYEQYF
TRBV10-3 | . | . | CAISERGETTDTQYF